This TCR beta chain was sequenced in a study of shared clonotypes between healthy human individuals. Study background: Three CD4 naive, three CD4 memory, two CD8 naive and one CD8 memory plate were used per donor. Study observations and caveats: It was expected that sequencing depth would affect clonotype sharing among donors. As a rule, naive subsets had a larger estimated richness than memory subsets.

Original analysis: Filtering of immunoSEQ junctional sequences could not match full-length read filtering. Using immunoSEQ multiplex PCR, the repertoire was profiled, and TCRdb retains in-frame clones only, with some absent. The D gene and trimming were derived from the DNA, and the V and J assignments and clone size from that table. The data contain some 630,000 clones, approximately 96% of them seen just once; the ten biggest clones take up roughly 0.12%. Of note for this clone: Its antigen is unknown.

Cells designated naive CD8 were CD45RO-negative and were positively selected for CCR7, with terminally differentiated effector memory CD45RA+ cells excluded. The CDR3 is made up of 13 amino acids. Germline CDR1 reads MNHEY; CDR2 reads SMNVEV (reference sequence). V shed 3 bases and J 6 bases; nucleotides not matched to a gene: 3. The chain carries TRBV27 and TRBJ1-2; 8 bases agree with TRBD1. The clonotype originates from a woman between 25 and 40 years old in good health. Sequencing used naive CD8+ T cells sorted from blood. CDR3 coding DNA: TGTGCCAGCAGTTTCTCAGGGGGCGATGGCTACACCTTC. Amino acid sequence: CASSFSGGDGYTF.